This T cell receptor (beta chain) was retrieved from a study of control samples from healthy donors and cancer patients. Comment on this clone: This CDR3 is also generated by other DNA sequences in the sample.

Measured with immunoSEQ multiplex PCR; TCRdb has only the in-frame clones, and not every one. The profile covers 400,000 to 450,000 clones, with 75% to 95% appearing a single time and approximately 6.3% taken by the ten largest. J gave up 4 bases and V 3 bases, and 6 bases lay outside the gene matches. Per the germline V gene, CDR1 is KGHSH and CDR2 is LQKENI. The CDR3 runs 15 residues. Input material: PBMCs. This rearrangement joins TRBV18 to TRBJ2-7, with 10 bases identical to TRBD1. This clonotype was obtained from a man aged 35-49 years with head and neck cancer. The CDR3 is CASSPGQGGTYEQYF. The CDR3 DNA reads as TGTGCCAGCTCACCCGGACAGGGGGGGACGTACGAGCAGTACTTC. The full variable domain, completed using reference TRBV18 and TRBJ2-7, is NAGVMQNPRHLVRRRGQEARLRCSPMKGHSHVYWYRQLPEEGLKFMVYLQKENIIDESGMPKERFSAEFPKEGPSILRIQQVVRGDSAAYFCASSPGQGGTYEQYFGPGTRLTVT.